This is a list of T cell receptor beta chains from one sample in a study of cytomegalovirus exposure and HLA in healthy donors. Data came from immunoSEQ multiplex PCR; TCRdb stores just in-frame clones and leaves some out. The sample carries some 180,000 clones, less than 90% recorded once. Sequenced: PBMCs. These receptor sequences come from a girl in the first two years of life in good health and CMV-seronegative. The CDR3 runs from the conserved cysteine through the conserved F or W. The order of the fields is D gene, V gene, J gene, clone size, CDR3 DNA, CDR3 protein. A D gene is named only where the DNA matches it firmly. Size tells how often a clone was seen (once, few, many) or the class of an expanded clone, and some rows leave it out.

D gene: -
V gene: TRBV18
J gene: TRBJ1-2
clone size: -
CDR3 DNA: TGTGCCAGCTCACCACCGCCGGGGTGGGACTATGGCTACACCTTC
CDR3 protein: CASSPPPGWDYGYTF

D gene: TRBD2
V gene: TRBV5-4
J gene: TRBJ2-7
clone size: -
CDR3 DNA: TGTGCCAGCAGCTTGACTAGCGGGAGGGGAGAGCAGTACTTC
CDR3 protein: CASSLTSGRGEQYF

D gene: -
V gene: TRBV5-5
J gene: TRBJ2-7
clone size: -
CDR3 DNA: TGTGCCAGCAGCGCTTGGACACCGCCTAGGGAGTACTTC
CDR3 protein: CASSAWTPPREYF

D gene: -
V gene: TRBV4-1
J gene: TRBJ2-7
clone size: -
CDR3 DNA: TGCGCCAGCAGCCGTAGCGTGCCTTACGAGCAGTACTTC
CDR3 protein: CASSRSVPYEQYF

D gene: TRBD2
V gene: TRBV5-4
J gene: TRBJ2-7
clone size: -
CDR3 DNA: TGTGCCAGCAGCTTTAATATCGGGGGGTACGAGCAGTACTTC
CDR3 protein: CASSFNIGGYEQYF

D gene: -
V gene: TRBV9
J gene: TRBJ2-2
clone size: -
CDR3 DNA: TGTGCCAGCAGCGGCACGCGGGGGCGGGGGACCGGGGAGCTGTTTTTT
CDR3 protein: CASSGTRGRGTGELFF

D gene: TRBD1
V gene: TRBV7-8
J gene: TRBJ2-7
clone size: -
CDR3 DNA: TGTGCCAGCAGCTTATCGACAGGGAGCTCCTACGAGCAGTACTTC
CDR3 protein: CASSLSTGSSYEQYF

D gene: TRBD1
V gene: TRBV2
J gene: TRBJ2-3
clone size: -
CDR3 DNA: TGTGCCAGCGCGGACAGGAGTAGAGATACGCAGTATTTT
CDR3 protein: CASADRSRDTQYF

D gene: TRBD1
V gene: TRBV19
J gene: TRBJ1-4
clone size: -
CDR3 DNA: TGTGCCAGTAGCGTGACAGGGACTAATGAAAAACTGTTTTTT
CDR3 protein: CASSVTGTNEKLFF

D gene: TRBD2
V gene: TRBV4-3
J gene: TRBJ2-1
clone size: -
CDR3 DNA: TGCGCCAGCAGCCAATTTTTGTCCGGGACTAGCGGGAGAGGGCCCTACAATGAGCAGTTCTTC
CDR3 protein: CASSQFLSGTSGRGPYNEQFF

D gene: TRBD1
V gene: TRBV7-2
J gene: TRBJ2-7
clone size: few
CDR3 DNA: TGTGCCAGCAGCTTAAGGTTCTCGGACAGGTCGCCCTCCTACGAGCAGTACTTC
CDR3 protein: CASSLRFSDRSPSYEQYF

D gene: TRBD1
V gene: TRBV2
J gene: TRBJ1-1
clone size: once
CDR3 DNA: TGTGCCAGCACCAACCGGGACAGGATATTCCAGGGTGACACTGAAGCTTTCTTT
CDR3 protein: CASTNRDRIFQGDTEAFF

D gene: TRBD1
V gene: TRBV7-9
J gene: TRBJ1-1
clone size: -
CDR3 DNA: TGTGCCAGCAGTTCACAGGGGGAGGAAGCTTTCTTT
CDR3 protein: CASSSQGEEAFF

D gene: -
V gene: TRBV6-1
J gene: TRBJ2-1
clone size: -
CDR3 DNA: TGTGCCAGCAGTAACGGTGGTCGGTACAATGAGCAGTTCTTC
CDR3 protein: CASSNGGRYNEQFF

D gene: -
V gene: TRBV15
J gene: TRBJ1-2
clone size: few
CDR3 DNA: TGTGCCACCAGCACCGGAACAGGGAGGGGCTATGGCTACACCTTC
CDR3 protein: CATSTGTGRGYGYTF

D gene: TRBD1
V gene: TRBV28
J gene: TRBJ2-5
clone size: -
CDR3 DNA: TGTGCCAGCAGTTTCCCTCGACAGGGGGCCGGCCTTGACCAAGAGACCCAGTACTTC
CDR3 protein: CASSFPRQGAGLDQETQYF

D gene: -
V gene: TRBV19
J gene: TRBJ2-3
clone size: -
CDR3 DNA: TGTGCCAGTAGTATAGGAGTCGCGGGGTTGGGCACAGATACGCAGTATTTT
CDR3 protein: CASSIGVAGLGTDTQYF